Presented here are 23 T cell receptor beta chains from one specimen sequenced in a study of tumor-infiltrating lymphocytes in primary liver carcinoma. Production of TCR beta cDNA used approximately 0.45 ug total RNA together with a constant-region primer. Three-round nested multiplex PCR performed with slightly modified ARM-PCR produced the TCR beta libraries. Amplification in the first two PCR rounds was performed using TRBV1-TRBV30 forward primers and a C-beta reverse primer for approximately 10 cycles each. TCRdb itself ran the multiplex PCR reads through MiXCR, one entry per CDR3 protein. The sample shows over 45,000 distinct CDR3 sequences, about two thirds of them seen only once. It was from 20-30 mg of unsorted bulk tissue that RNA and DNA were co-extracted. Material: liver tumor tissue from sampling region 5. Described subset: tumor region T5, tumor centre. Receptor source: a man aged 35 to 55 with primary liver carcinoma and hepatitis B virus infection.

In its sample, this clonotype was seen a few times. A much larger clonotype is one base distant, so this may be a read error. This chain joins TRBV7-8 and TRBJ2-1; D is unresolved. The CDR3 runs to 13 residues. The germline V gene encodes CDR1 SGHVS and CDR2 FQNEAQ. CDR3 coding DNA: TGTACCAGCAGCTTACCAGGCCTCAATGAGCAGTTCTTC. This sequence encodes CTSSLPGLNEQFF. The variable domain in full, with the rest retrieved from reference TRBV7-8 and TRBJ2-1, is GAGVSQSPRYKVAKRGQDVALRCDPISGHVSLFWYQQALGQGPEFLTYFQNEAQLDKSGLPSDRFFAERPEGSVSTLKIQRTQQEDSAVYLCTSSLPGLNEQFFGPGTRLTVL.

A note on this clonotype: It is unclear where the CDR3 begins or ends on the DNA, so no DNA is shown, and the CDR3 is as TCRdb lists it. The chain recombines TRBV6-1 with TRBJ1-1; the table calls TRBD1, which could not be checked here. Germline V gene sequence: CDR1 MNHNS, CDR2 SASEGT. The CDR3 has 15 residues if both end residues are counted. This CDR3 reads CASGSWGTGNTKAFF.

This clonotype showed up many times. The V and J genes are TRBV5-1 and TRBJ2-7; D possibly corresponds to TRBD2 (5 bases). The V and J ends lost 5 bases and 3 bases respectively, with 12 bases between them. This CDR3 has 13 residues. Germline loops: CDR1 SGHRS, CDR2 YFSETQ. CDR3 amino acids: CASRPTRDYEQYF. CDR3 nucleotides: TGCGCCAGCAGGCCCACTAGGGACTACGAGCAGTACTTC.

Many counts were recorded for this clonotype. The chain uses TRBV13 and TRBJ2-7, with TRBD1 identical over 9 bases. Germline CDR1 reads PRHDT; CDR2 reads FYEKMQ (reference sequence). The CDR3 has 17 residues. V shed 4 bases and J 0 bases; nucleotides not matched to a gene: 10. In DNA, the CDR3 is TGTGCCAGCAGCTCGCCTACAGGGGGCCAAGGCTCCTACGAGCAGTACTTC. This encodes CASSSPTGGQGSYEQYF.

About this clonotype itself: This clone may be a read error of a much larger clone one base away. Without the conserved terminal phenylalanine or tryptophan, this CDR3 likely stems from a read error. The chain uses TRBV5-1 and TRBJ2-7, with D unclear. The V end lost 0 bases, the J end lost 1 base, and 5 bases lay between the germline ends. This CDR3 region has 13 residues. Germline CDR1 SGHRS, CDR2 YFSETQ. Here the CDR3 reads CASSLGWSYEQYS. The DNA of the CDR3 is TGCGCCAGCAGCTTGGGGTGGTCCTACGAGCAGTACTCC.

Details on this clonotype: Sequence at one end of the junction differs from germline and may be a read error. Here the CDR3 reads CDTSDTGTHFHPDTQYF. CDR3 sequence (DNA): TGTGACACCAGTGACACCGGGACACACTTCCATCCGGATACGCAGTATTTT. This chain joins TRBV24-1 and TRBJ2-3; possible D gene TRBD1, 6 bases. There are 17 residues in the CDR3. Germline CDR1 reads KGHDR; CDR2 reads SFDVKD.

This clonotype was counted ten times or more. For the CDR3, the DNA is TGTGCCTGGAGTTCGCAGGGGTTAAGCTCCTACGAGCAGTACTTC. Protein sequence: CAWSSQGLSSYEQYF. The chain recombines TRBV30 with TRBJ2-7; D is perhaps TRBD1 (6 bases). The CDR3 length is 15 residues. CDR1 GTSNPN and CDR2 SVGIG come from the germline V gene (reference sequence). The V end was cut by 2 bases, the J end by 0 bases, with 14 bases between.

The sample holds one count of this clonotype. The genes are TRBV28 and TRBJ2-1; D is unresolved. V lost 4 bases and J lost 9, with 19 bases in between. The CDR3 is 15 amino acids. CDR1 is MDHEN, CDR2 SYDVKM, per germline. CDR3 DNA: TGTGCCAGCAGTTCCCCGAGACATTGGGCTGGTGAGCAGTTCTTC. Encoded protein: CASSSPRHWAGEQFF. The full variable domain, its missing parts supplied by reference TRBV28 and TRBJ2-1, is DVKVTQSSRYLVKRTGEKVFLECVQDMDHENMFWYRQDPGLGLRLIYFSYDVKMKEKGDIPEGYSVSREKKERFSLILESASTNQTSMYLCASSSPRHWAGEQFFGPGTRLTVL.

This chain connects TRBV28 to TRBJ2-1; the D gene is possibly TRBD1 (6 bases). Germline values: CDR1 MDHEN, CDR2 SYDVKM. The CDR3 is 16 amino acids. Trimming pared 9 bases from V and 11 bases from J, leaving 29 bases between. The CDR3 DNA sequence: TGTGCCAGTAGTATAGCCTTGGGGACATGGTCCAGCCAGCAGTTCTTC. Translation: CASSIALGTWSSQQFF.

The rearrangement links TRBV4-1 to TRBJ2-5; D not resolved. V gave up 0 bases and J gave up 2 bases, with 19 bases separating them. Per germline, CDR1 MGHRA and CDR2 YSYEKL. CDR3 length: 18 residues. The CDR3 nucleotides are TGCGCCAGCAGCCAAGATTCTTCCTGGGTCCGATCGCAAGAGACCCAGTACTTC. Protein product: CASSQDSSWVRSQETQYF.

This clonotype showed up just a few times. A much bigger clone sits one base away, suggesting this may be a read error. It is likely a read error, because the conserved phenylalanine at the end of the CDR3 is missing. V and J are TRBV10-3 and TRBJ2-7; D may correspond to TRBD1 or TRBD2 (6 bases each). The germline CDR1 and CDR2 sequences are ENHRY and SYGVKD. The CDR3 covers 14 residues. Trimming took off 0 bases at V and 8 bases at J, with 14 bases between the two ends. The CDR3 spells CAISESGGIEKQYL. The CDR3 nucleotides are TGTGCCATCAGTGAGTCGGGGGGCATCGAGAAGCAGTACCTC.

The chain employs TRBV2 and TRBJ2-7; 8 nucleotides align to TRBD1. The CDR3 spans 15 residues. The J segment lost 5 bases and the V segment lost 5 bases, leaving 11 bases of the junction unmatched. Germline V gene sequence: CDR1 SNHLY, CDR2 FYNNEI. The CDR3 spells CASSHGQGSWDEQYF. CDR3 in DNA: TGTGCCAGCAGTCATGGACAGGGCAGTTGGGACGAGCAGTACTTC.

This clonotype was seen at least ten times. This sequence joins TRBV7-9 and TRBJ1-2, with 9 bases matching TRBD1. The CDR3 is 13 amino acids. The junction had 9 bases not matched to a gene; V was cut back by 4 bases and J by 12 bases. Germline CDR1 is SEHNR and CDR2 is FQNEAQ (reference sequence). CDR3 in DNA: TGTGCCAGCAGCTCCGGGACAGGGAATGCCAACACCTTC. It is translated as CASSSGTGNANTF. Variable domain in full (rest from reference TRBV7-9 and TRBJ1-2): DTGVSQNPRHKITKRGQNVTFRCDPISEHNRLYWYRQTLGQGPEFLTYFQNEAQLEKSRLLSDRFSAERPKGSFSTLEIQRTEQGDSAMYLCASSSGTGNANTFGSGTRLTVV.

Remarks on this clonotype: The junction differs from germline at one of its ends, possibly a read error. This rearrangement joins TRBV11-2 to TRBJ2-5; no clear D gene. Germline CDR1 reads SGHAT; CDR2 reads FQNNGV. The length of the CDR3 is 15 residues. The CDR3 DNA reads TGTGCCAGCACCTTATTTCAAACAACGAAAGAGACCCAGTACTTC. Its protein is CASTLFQTTKETQYF.

The CDR3 DNA sequence: TGTGCCAGCAGTTTTACTGCCGGGACTCCTACCGGCGAGCAGTACTTC. Translated, it gives CASSFTAGTPTGEQYF. The chain recombines TRBV28 with TRBJ2-7, with a possible D match to TRBD2 (6 bases). The CDR3 covers 16 residues. The V and J ends lost 3 bases and 6 bases respectively, with 21 bases between them. Germline assignment: CDR1 MDHEN and CDR2 SYDVKM. The full variable domain, with the rest looked up from reference TRBV28 and TRBJ2-7, is DVKVTQSSRYLVKRTGEKVFLECVQDMDHENMFWYRQDPGLGLRLIYFSYDVKMKEKGDIPEGYSVSREKKERFSLILESASTNQTSMYLCASSFTAGTPTGEQYFGPGTRLTVT.

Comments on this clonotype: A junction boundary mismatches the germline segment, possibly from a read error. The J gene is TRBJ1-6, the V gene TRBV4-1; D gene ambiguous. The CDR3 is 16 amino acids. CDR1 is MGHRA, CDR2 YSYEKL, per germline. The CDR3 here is CASSQEPGNYNSLLHF. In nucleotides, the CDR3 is TGCGCCAGCAGCCAAGAGCCGGGCAATTATAATTCACTCCTCCACTTT.

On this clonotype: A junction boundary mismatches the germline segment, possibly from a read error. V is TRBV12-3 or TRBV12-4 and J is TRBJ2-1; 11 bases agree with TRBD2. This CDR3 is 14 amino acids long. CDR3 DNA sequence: TGTGTCAGCCGCGGACTAGCGGGCCCCAATGAGCAGTTCTTC. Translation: CVSRGLAGPNEQFF.

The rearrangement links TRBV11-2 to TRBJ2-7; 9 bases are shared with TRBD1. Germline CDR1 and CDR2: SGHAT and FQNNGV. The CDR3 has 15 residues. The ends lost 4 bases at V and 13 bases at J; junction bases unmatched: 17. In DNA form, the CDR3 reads TGTGCCAGCAGCTCTACAGGGGGCCGGGGGTACGGGCAATACTTC. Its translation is CASSSTGGRGYGQYF. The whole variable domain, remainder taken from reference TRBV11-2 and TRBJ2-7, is EAGVAQSPRYKIIEKRQSVAFWCNPISGHATLYWYQQILGQGPKLLIQFQNNGVVDDSQLPKDRFSAERLKGVDSTLKIQPAKLEDSAVYLCASSSTGGRGYGQYFGPGTRLTVT.

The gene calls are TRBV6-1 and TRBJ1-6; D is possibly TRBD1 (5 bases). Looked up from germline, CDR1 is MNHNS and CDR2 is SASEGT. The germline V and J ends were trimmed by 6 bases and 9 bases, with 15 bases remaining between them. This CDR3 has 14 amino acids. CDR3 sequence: CASRESQGASPLHF. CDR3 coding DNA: TGTGCCAGCAGAGAAAGCCAGGGAGCTTCACCCCTCCACTTT.

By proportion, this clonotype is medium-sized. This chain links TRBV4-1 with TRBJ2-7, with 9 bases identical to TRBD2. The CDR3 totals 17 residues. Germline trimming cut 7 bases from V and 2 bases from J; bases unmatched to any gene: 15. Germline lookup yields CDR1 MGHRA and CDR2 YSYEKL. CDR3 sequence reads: CASTLTSGYFSTYEQYF. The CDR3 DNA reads TGCGCCAGCACCCTCACTAGCGGGTACTTTTCCACCTACGAGCAGTACTTC.

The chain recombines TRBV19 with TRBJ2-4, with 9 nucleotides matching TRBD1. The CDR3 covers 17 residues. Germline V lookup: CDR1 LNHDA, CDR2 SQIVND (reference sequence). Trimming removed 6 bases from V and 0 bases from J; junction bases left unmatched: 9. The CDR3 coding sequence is TGTGCCAGTAGCGGGACAGGGTCTGGCCTAGCCAAAAACATTCAGTACTTC. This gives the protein CASSGTGSGLAKNIQYF.

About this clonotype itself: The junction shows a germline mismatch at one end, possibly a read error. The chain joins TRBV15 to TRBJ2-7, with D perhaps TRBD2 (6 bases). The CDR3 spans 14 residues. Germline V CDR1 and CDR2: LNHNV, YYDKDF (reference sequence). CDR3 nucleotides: TGTGGCACCAGCAGAGATAGCGGTCCAAACGAGCAGTACTTC. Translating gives CGTSRDSGPNEQYF.

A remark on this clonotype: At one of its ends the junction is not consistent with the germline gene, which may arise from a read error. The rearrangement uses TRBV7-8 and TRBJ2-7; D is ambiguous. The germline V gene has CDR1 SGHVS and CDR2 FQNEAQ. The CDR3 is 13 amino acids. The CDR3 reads CASSFTTESEHYF. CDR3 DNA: TGTGCCAGCAGCTTTACCACCGAGAGCGAGCATTACTTC.